Listed here is a single T cell receptor (beta chain). Data came from immunoSEQ multiplex PCR; TCRdb stores just in-frame clones and leaves some out. The repertoire has tens of thousands of clones, 75% to 90% of them found once; the top ten carry more than 15%. This specimen comes from a study of blood T cell repertoires in COVID-19. Study information: Nucleic acid was either cDNA or gDNA, and it came from T cells, B-cell-depleted T cells, or PBMCs.

Trimming shortened V by 3 bases and J by 9 bases, and 12 bases separated the two germline ends. Per the germline V gene, CDR1 is SGHTA and CDR2 is FQGNSA. This CDR3 has 14 amino acids. The sequenced sample was peripheral blood. The chain carries TRBV7-2 and TRBJ1-6; maybe TRBD1 (6 bases). This receptor was identified in a man between 65 and 85 years old with acute or convalescent COVID-19. CDR3 in amino acids: CASSFSQGSSPLHF. CDR3 in DNA: TGTGCCAGCAGCTTCTCCCAGGGGAGTTCACCCCTCCACTTT.